This record concerns one TCR beta chain sequence. Its antigen is not known. The data belong to a study of T cell responses to AZD1222 COVID-19 vaccine. Study-level points and caveats: The study found Spike-specific TCR breadth and depth rose after two AZD1222 doses.

Sequencing was performed with immunoSEQ multiplex PCR; in TCRdb, only in-frame clones are kept and a portion is missing. Of 130,000 or so clones in the sample, 75% to 90% are singletons; the top ten hold about 3%. The starting material was peripheral blood, obtained on day 0 of AZD1222 vaccination. The clonotype was recovered from an adult in good health.

The DNA of the CDR3 is TGTGCCAGCAGCGCCCGGGACAGAAACCCGAACACCGGGGAGCTGTTTTTT. Its translation is CASSARDRNPNTGELFF. The J gene is TRBJ2-2, the V gene TRBV9; 7 bases align to TRBD1. Germline V gene lookup returns CDR1 SGDLS and CDR2 YYNGEE. This CDR3 region has 17 residues. Trimming took 3 bases from V and 0 from J; bases not matched to a gene: 8.